This entry features one T cell receptor (beta chain) sequence. The antigen is undetermined. The data were obtained in a study of CD4 T cells in relation to SARS-CoV-2 and coronaviruses. Turning to the study itself: After roughly eleven days of antigen culture, PBMC TCR beta CDR3s were sequenced. Convalescent donors were aged about 21 to 75, with median approximately 36 years. Crossreactive spike epitopes shared across donors were mapped to their HLA restriction.

About 10^5 naive or memory CD4+ cells were cultured with CEF peptides for under 12 days. Clones were sequenced by immunoSEQ multiplex PCR, and TCRdb holds only the in-frame ones, with some missing. The table includes approximately 36,000 clones, roughly 80% detected once. The CDR3 contains 13 residues. Trimming left V 2 bases short and J 7 bases short, with 12 bases between. From germline, CDR1 is SGHRS and CDR2 YFSETQ. The chain combines TRBV5-1 with TRBJ1-1, with D tentatively TRBD1 (5 bases). The sample comprised naive CD4+ T cells from PBMCs, cultured in vitro. Documented subset: naive CD4+ T cells isolated by negative enrichment. This TCR was recovered from an adult with COVID-19. CDR3: CASSLTGRNEAFF. CDR3 sequence (DNA): TGCGCCAGCAGCTTAACAGGTAGAAATGAAGCTTTCTTT. Together with reference TRBV5-1 and TRBJ1-1, the CDR3 gives the full variable domain: KAGVTQTPRYLIKTRGQQVTLSCSPISGHRSVSWYQQTPGQGLQFLFEYFSETQRNKGNFPGRFSGRQFSNSRSEMNVSTLELGDSALYLCASSLTGRNEAFFGQGTRLTVV.